This record covers a single T cell receptor (beta chain). The data belong to a study of technical replicates of blood from several donors. Using immunoSEQ multiplex PCR, the repertoire was profiled, and TCRdb retains in-frame clones only, with some absent. The sample holds about 97,000 clones, about 95% seen once. Trimming cost V 5 bases and J 4 bases, with 8 bases left between them. Per the germline V gene, CDR1 is ENHRY and CDR2 is SYGVKD. CDR3 size: 12 residues. The genes are TRBV10-3 and TRBJ1-2, with D perhaps matching TRBD1 (6 bases). Sequencing was done on a sample of T cells isolated from PBMCs. The sequence derives from a human donor in good health. The CDR3 sequence: CAISIRGYGYTF. Here the CDR3 DNA reads TGTGCCATCAGTATCAGGGGCTATGGCTACACCTTC.